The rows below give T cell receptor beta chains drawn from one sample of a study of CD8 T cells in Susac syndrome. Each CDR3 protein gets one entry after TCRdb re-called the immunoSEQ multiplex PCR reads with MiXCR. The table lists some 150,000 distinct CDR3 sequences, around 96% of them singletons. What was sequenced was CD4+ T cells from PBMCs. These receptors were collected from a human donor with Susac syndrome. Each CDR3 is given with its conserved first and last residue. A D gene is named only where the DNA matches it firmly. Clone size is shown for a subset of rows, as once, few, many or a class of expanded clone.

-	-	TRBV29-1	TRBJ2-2	CSVAHKDTGELFF	TGCAGCGTTGCCCACAAAGACACCGGGGAGCTGTTTTTT
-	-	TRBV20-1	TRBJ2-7	CSARAAGALYEQYF	TGCAGTGCTAGAGCGGCGGGGGCACTATACGAGCAGTACTTC
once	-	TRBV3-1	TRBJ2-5	CASSQDLPGLTWAETQYF	TGTGCCAGCAGCCAAGATCTTCCGGGACTCACCTGGGCAGAGACCCAGTACTTC
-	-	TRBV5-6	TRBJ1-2	CASTIPGRGYGYTF	TGTGCCAGCACCATACCGGGAAGGGGGTATGGCTACACCTTC
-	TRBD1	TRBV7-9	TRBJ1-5	CASSTSRGTGDQPQHF	TGTGCCAGCAGCACCTCTCGAGGGACAGGGGATCAGCCCCAGCATTTT
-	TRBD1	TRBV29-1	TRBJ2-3	CSVANRGSGDTQYF	TGCAGCGTTGCGAACAGGGGATCGGGAGATACGCAGTATTTT
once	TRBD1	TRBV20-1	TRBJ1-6	CSASPGTGDKPLHF	TGCAGTGCTAGCCCCGGGACAGGGGACAAACCCCTCCACTTT
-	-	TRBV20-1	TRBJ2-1	CSARVPGVSYNEQFF	TGCAGTGCTAGAGTCCCAGGGGTCTCCTACAATGAGCAGTTCTTC
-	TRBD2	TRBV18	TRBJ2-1	CASSRMPGGGGADEQFF	TGTGCCAGCTCGCGTATGCCTGGTGGCGGGGGGGCGGATGAGCAGTTCTTC
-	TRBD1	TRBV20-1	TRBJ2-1	CSARVVGTAHNEQFF	TGCAGTGCTAGAGTTGTGGGGACAGCTCACAATGAGCAGTTCTTC
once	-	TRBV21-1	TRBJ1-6	CVRGPYNSPLHF	TGCGTGAGGGGCCCCTATAATTCACCCCTCCACTTT
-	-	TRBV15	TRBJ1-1	CATSRDRGEAFF	TGTGCCACCAGCAGAGATCGAGGGGAAGCTTTCTTT
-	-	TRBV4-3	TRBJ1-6	CASSRSTFSSPLHF	TGCGCCAGCAGCCGAAGCACCTTCAGTTCACCCCTCCACTTT
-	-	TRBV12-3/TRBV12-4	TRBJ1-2	CASSLVMSGYTF	TGTGCCAGCAGTTTAGTAATGTCCGGCTACACCTTC
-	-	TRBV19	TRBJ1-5	CASSNPGGNQPQHF	TGTGCCAGTAGTAATCCCGGGGGCAATCAGCCCCAGCATTTT
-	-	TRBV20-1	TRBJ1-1	CSAQEGYTEAFF	TGCAGTGCTCAGGAGGGCTACACTGAAGCTTTCTTT
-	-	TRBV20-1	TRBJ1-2	CSAQNREGYGYTF	TGCAGTGCACAAAACAGGGAAGGCTATGGCTACACCTTC
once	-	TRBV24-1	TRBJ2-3	CATSSERVDTQYF	TGTGCCACCAGTTCGGAGCGGGTGGATACGCAGTATTTT
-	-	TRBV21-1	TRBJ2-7	CASSFGGANSYEQYF	TGTGCCAGCAGCTTTGGGGGCGCGAACTCCTACGAGCAGTACTTC
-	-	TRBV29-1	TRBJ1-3	CSVTTGVLASGNTIYF	TGCAGCGTAACGACAGGCGTCCTCGCCTCTGGAAACACCATATATTTT
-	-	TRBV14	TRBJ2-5	CASSQAGGSKTQYF	TGTGCCAGCAGCCAAGCGGGCGGCAGTAAGACCCAGTACTTC
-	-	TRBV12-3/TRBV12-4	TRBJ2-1	CASRTAGDEQFF	TGTGCCAGCAGAACTGCCGGGGATGAGCAGTTCTTC
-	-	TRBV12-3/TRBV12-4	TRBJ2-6	CASSPGSPQSGANVLTF	TGTGCCAGCAGCCCCGGGTCCCCTCAATCTGGGGCCAACGTCCTGACTTTC
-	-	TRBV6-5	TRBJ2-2	CAIGRQGTGELFF	TGTGCCATCGGGCGTCAGGGCACCGGGGAGCTGTTTTTT
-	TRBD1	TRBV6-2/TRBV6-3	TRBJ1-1	CASLGQVVNEAFF	TGTGCCAGCCTGGGACAGGTAGTTAATGAAGCTTTCTTT
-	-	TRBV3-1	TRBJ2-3	CASSQADGTQYF	TGTGCCAGCAGCCAAGCCGATGGTACGCAGTATTTT
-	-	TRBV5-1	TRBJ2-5	CASSPRRGETQYF	TGCGCCAGCAGCCCCCGCCGGGGTGAGACCCAGTACTTC
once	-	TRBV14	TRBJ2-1	CASSQEISSYNEQFF	TGTGCCAGCAGCCAAGAGATAAGCTCCTACAATGAGCAGTTCTTC
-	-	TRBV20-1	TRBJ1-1	CSASSGMNTEAFF	TGCAGTGCTAGTTCAGGGATGAACACTGAAGCTTTCTTT
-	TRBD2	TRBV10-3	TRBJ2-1	CAIRSYSGGLYNEQFF	TGTGCCATCAGGAGCTATAGCGGGGGCCTCTACAATGAGCAGTTCTTC
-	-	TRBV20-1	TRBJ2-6	CSASAPASGANVLTF	TGCAGTGCTAGCGCTCCTGCCTCTGGGGCCAACGTCCTGACTTTC
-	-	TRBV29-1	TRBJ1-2	CSVGGGNYGYTF	TGCAGCGTTGGGGGGGGTAACTATGGCTACACCTTC
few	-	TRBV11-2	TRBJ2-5	CASSLDPRGGLRETQYF	TGTGCCAGCAGCTTAGATCCCAGGGGGGGCCTTCGGGAGACCCAGTACTTC
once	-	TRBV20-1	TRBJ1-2	CSARDWQSDAGGYTF	TGCAGTGCTAGAGATTGGCAGTCAGACGCCGGCGGCTACACCTTC
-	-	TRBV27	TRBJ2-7	CASSAAQGATYEQYF	TGTGCCAGCAGTGCCGCACAGGGTGCTACCTACGAGCAGTACTTC
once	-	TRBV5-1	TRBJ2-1	CASSLAPPINEQFF	TGCGCCAGCAGCTTGGCCCCCCCAATAAATGAGCAGTTCTTC
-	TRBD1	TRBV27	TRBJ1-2	CASSLDRVLYGYTF	TGTGCCAGCAGTCTCGACAGGGTGCTTTATGGCTACACCTTC
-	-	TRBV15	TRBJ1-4	CATSRDRRQGEDEKLFF	TGTGCCACCAGCAGAGATCGAAGACAAGGGGAAGATGAAAAACTGTTTTTT
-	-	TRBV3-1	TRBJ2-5	CASSQGKARVETQYF	TGTGCCAGCAGCCAAGGAAAAGCTCGGGTGGAGACCCAGTACTTC
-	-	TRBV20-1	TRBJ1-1	CSAPQGGTEAFF	TGCAGTGCCCCACAGGGAGGCACTGAAGCTTTCTTT
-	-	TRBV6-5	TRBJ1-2	CASSYSSQVYGYTF	TGTGCCAGCAGTTACTCGAGTCAGGTTTATGGCTACACCTTC
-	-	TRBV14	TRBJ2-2	CASSQSSPGELFF	TGTGCCAGCAGCCAAAGCTCGCCCGGGGAGCTGTTTTTT
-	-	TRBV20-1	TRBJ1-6	CSANGGISSYNSPLHF	TGCAGTGCTAATGGAGGGATCAGCTCCTATAATTCACCCCTCCACTTT
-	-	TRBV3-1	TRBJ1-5	CASSQEGSRRQPQHF	TGTGCCAGCAGCCAAGAAGGGTCGCGTAGACAGCCCCAGCATTTT